Presented here are 17 T cell receptor beta chains from one specimen sequenced in a study of T cells in Graves' hyperthyroidism and ophthalmopathy. RNA transcripts provided the source from which TCR beta CDR3 regions were amplified. First-round RT-PCR targeting the TCR CDR3 was performed with the HTBI primer set. TCRdb recomputed calls from the multiplex PCR reads with MiXCR, one row per CDR3 protein. Of around 210,000 distinct CDR3 sequences in the sample, approximately 16% are singletons; the top ten hold roughly 49%. Sequenced material: blood. These TCRs come from a woman in her fifties or sixties with Graves' hyperthyroidism.

Ten or more counts support this clonotype. This sequence joins TRBV20-1 and TRBJ1-5; D uncertain. This CDR3 is built from 12 residues. Trimming took off 5 bases at V and 4 bases at J, with 9 bases between the two ends. Germline V gene data show CDR1 as DFQATT and CDR2 as SNEGSKA (reference sequence). CDR3 nucleotides: TGCAGTGCTGGGCTTTGGAATCAGCCCCAGCATTTT. Translation gives CSAGLWNQPQHF.

The chain is built from TRBV19 and TRBJ2-5, with a possible D match to TRBD2 (5 bases). Trimming took 4 bases from V and 0 from J, leaving 6 bases between them. From germline, CDR1 is LNHDA and CDR2 SQIVND (reference sequence). The CDR3 has 13 amino acids. The CDR3 DNA is TGTGCCAGTAGTACGGACTACCAAGAGACCCAGTACTTC. This sequence encodes CASSTDYQETQYF.

The V call is TRBV5-1, the J call TRBJ2-7; 10 nucleotides match TRBD2. The CDR3 runs 16 residues. The V and J ends lost 1 base and 3 bases, in that order; junction bases with no gene match: 7. Germline CDR1 SGHRS, CDR2 YFSETQ. The CDR3 reads CASSLTGLAALYEQYF. The CDR3 bases are TGCGCCAGCAGCTTGACTGGACTAGCGGCTCTCTACGAGCAGTACTTC.

V and J are TRBV7-3 and TRBJ2-1; the D gene is possibly TRBD2 (6 bases). Trimming took 5 bases from V and 8 from J, leaving 16 bases between them. Germline V CDR1 and CDR2: SGHTA, FQGTGA. The CDR3 extends over 14 amino acids. The CDR3 nucleotides read TGTGCCAGCAGCAATTCGGGTTGGGGGGATGAGCAGTTCTTC. Encoded protein: CASSNSGWGDEQFF.

The CDR3 DNA follows: TGTGCCAGCAGCGTAGAGGGGACGGGATCCATCTACGAGCAGTACTTC. Translated: CASSVEGTGSIYEQYF. J is TRBJ2-7 and V is TRBV9; the D call may be TRBD1 or TRBD2 (5 bases each). The germline gives CDR1 SGDLS, CDR2 YYNGEE. V was cut by 0 bases and J by 3 bases, with 16 bases left in between. This CDR3 is built from 16 residues.

The V and J genes are TRBV27 and TRBJ2-7; D gene uncertain. This CDR3 is built from 14 residues. Trimming stripped 6 bases from V and 9 bases from J, with 21 bases between. Germline V gene sequence: CDR1 MNHEY, CDR2 SMNVEV (reference sequence). The CDR3 coding sequence is TGTGCCAGCAGCCCTCGCTTGCGACTCGGTGGGCAGTACTTC. Its translation: CASSPRLRLGGQYF.

This clonotype was counted ten times or more. CDR3 nucleotide sequence: TGTGCCTGGAATACTGACCTGCTGGAGACCCAGTACTTC. This gives the protein CAWNTDLLETQYF. The chain carries TRBV30 and TRBJ2-5, with D uncertain. Trimming took off 4 bases at V and 5 bases at J, with 14 bases between the two ends. This CDR3 is 13 amino acids long. Germline V lookup: CDR1 GTSNPN, CDR2 SVGIG (reference sequence). The variable domain in full, with the rest retrieved from reference TRBV30 and TRBJ2-5, is SQTIHQWPATLVQPVGSPLSLECTVEGTSNPNLYWYRQAAGRGLQLLFYSVGIGQISSEVPQNLSASRPQDRQFILSSKKLLLSDSGFYLCAWNTDLLETQYFGPGTRLLVL.

This clonotype was observed many times. This rearrangement joins TRBV19 to TRBJ1-5; D gene unclear. Germline loops: CDR1 LNHDA, CDR2 SQIVND (reference sequence). CDR3 size: 14 residues. Trimming pared 2 bases from V and 0 bases from J, leaving 5 bases between. CDR3 nucleotide sequence: TGTGCCAGTAGTATAAGTGGTAGCAATCAGCCCCAGCATTTT. Translating it yields CASSISGSNQPQHF.

This clonotype came up once. The chain joins TRBV19 to TRBJ2-7; 11 bases line up with TRBD2. V was clipped by 6 bases and J by 2 bases; unmatched bases: 3. CDR1 is LNHDA and CDR2 is SQIVND in the germline V gene (reference sequence). The CDR3 consists of 14 residues. Written as DNA, the CDR3 is TGTGCCAGTAGGGGACTAGCGGATACCTACGAGCAGTACTTC. Translation: CASRGLADTYEQYF.

The sample holds a few counts of this clonotype. The V call is TRBV20-1, the J call TRBJ1-2; D gene ambiguous. Germline lookup yields CDR1 DFQATT and CDR2 SNEGSKA (reference sequence). The CDR3 runs 14 residues. Trimming pared 6 bases from V and 2 bases from J, leaving 16 bases between. The CDR3 region is CSATSDARNYGYTF. The CDR3 nucleotides read TGCAGTGCAACGAGCGATGCGAGGAACTATGGCTACACCTTC.

This clonotype was counted ten times or more. The V gene is TRBV6-1, the J gene TRBJ2-6, with D perhaps TRBD1 (5 bases). The germline V gene encodes CDR1 MNHNS and CDR2 SASEGT. The CDR3 has 13 amino acids. Trimming left V 8 bases short and J 2 bases short, with 7 bases between. CDR3 coding DNA: TGTGCCAGCTGGGGCGCTGGGGCCAACGTCCTGACTTTC. It is translated as CASWGAGANVLTF.

J is TRBJ1-2 and V is TRBV6-2 or TRBV6-3, with TRBD1 as a possible D gene (5 bases). Per the germline V gene, CDR1 is MNHEY and CDR2 is SVGEGT. The CDR3 runs to 15 residues. Trimming took 6 bases from V and 8 from J, leaving 22 bases between them. The CDR3 here is CASRLGLTGRGGYTF. DNA for the CDR3: TGTGCCAGCAGATTAGGGCTCACGGGGAGGGGCGGCTACACCTTC.

This clonotype was seen repeatedly, ten times or more. V is TRBV12-3 or TRBV12-4 and J is TRBJ2-1; TRBD1 aligns across 7 bases. With V trimmed by 5 bases and J by 6 bases, 10 bases remained unmatched. This CDR3 contains 15 residues. The CDR3 DNA reads TGTGCCAGCAGTCCAGGACAGGTGGGATCCAATGAGCAGTTCTTC. Protein: CASSPGQVGSNEQFF.

In regard to this clonotype: It may be a read error: a sequence one base away is much more abundant. This chain links TRBV3-1 with TRBJ2-3, with TRBD2 as a possible D gene (5 bases). Trimming left V 1 base short and J 2 bases short, with 10 bases between. CDR1 and CDR2 (germline): LGHDT, YNNKEL (reference sequence). CDR3 length: 15 amino acids. The chain's CDR3 is CASSQGFSATDTQYF. DNA for the CDR3: TGTGCCAGCAGCCAAGGGTTTAGCGCCACAGATACGCAGTATTTT.

This clonotype was counted ten times or more. V is TRBV12-3 or TRBV12-4 and J is TRBJ1-3; the match to TRBD1 covers 9 bases. The trim removed 4 bases at V and 0 bases at J, leaving 7 bases unmatched. This CDR3 is 17 amino acids long. The CDR3 DNA is TGTGCCAGCAGTTCCCCGGACAGGGGATTCTCTGGAAACACCATATATTTT. It is translated as CASSSPDRGFSGNTIYF.

V and J are TRBV6-5 and TRBJ1-3; no definite D call. In germline, CDR1 is MNHEY, CDR2 SVGAGI. The CDR3 length is 16 residues. Trimming cost V 0 bases and J 1 base, with 10 bases left between them. CDR3: CASSYSISFSGNTIYF. The CDR3 nucleotides are TGTGCCAGCAGTTACTCGATCAGCTTTTCTGGAAACACCATATATTTT.

This clonotype appeared many times. DNA for the CDR3: TGTGCCAGCAGTTCTAGCGGGATTCCGGAGACCCAGTACTTC. It specifies CASSSSGIPETQYF. This chain uses TRBV12-3 or TRBV12-4 with TRBJ2-5, with 9 bases identical to TRBD2. J was trimmed by 5 bases and V by 4 bases; bases with no gene match: 5. The length of the CDR3 is 14 residues.